Sequencing of this TCR beta chain was carried out in a study of cytomegalovirus exposure and HLA in healthy donors. Study-level findings and limits: A few chains tied to CMV proved CMV antigen-specific in vitro.

Researchers ran the PCR with 60 Vbeta and 13 Jbeta primers. Assay: immunoSEQ multiplex PCR; the TCRdb copy retains only in-frame clones and omits some. The table records about 130,000 clones, approximately 80% of them present only once. CDR1 and CDR2 from the germline V gene are SEHNR and FQNEAQ (reference sequence). There are 15 residues in the CDR3. V lost 7 bases to trimming and J lost 0 bases; unmatched junction nucleotides: 8. Details on this clone: Its specificity is not known.

While unrecorded immune exposures were likely, the donors were nominally healthy when sampled. The chain couples TRBV7-9 to TRBJ1-1; 7 nucleotides align to TRBD1. Sequenced input: PBMCs. This TCR came from a boy aged 2-9 years in good health and CMV-seronegative. Written as DNA, the CDR3 is TGTGCCAGCACCGCCCGACAGGGCATGAACACTGAAGCTTTCTTT. The encoded protein is CASTARQGMNTEAFF.